Below are 7 T cell receptor beta chains sequenced from a single sample in a study of patients and donors after allogeneic stem cell transplantation. TCRdb re-derived calls from the RT-PCR reads in MiXCR, one entry per CDR3 protein. Here the sample spans roughly 190,000 distinct CDR3 sequences, less than 45% being singletons. The sequenced material came from blood, either unsorted or a sorted T cell fraction (not recorded which). The receptors were gathered from a human donor who was either an allogeneic HSCT recipient or a stem cell or donor lymphocyte infusion donor (not recorded which). It is not recorded whose cells these are; they may come from a transplant donor.

The chain employs TRBV29-1 and TRBJ2-2; 7 bases are a match to TRBD1. The CDR3 is made up of 16 amino acids. Per germline, CDR1 SQVTM and CDR2 ANQGSEA. V was pared by 4 bases and J by 3 bases, with 11 bases of the junction left unmatched. CDR3 in amino acids: CSVVGTGTDYTGELFF. The CDR3 coding sequence is TGCAGCGTTGTAGGGACCGGGACAGATTACACCGGGGAGCTGTTTTTT.

The chain links TRBV5-1 to TRBJ2-7, with 10 bases fitting TRBD2. Trimming at V came to 0 bases and at J to 6 bases, leaving 3 bases not matched to a gene. The CDR3 contains 14 residues. The germline CDR1 and CDR2 sequences are SGHRS and YFSETQ. The DNA of the CDR3 is TGCGCCAGCAGCTTGGGGACTAGCGGAATCGAGCAGTACTTC. Encoded protein: CASSLGTSGIEQYF.

This chain connects TRBV11-2 to TRBJ2-2, with a tentative D call TRBD2 (6 bases). The CDR3 loop spans 14 amino acids. In germline, CDR1 is SGHAT, CDR2 FQNNGV. Trimming took 1 base from V and 4 from J, leaving 7 bases between them. CDR3 nucleotide sequence: TGTGCCAGCAGCTTAGGGGGAGGCACCGGGGAGCTGTTTTTT. Amino acid sequence: CASSLGGGTGELFF.

This clonotype was observed a handful of times. CDR3 amino acids: CASSLDGGLAGFVNSYNEQFF. In DNA form, the CDR3 reads TGCGCCAGCAGCTTGGATGGCGGACTAGCGGGATTTGTAAACAGTTACAATGAGCAGTTCTTC. This chain links TRBV5-1 with TRBJ2-1, with 12 bases identical to TRBD2. The CDR3 has 21 amino acids. The germline V gene encodes CDR1 SGHRS and CDR2 YFSETQ. V trimming: 0 bases; J trimming: 4 bases; junction bases outside the gene matches: 17.

V and J are TRBV6-2 or TRBV6-3 and TRBJ2-7, with D hard to call. Germline CDR1 and CDR2: MNHEY and SVGEGT. Trimming left V 6 bases short and J 5 bases short, with 11 bases between. The CDR3 is made up of 12 amino acids. CDR3 nucleotides: TGTGCCAGCAGCCAAGACCTCCACGAGCAGTACTTC. Encoded protein: CASSQDLHEQYF.

This clonotype was observed a single time. The chain links TRBV20-1 to TRBJ2-1, with TRBD2 as a possible D gene (6 bases). Germline assignment: CDR1 DFQATT and CDR2 SNEGSKA (reference sequence). The V gene lost 1 base and the J gene lost 7 bases, with 17 bases spanning the gap. This CDR3 comprises 15 residues. CDR3: CSARGILAGLNEQFF. The CDR3 DNA reads as TGCAGTGCTAGAGGTATTCTGGCGGGGCTAAATGAGCAGTTCTTC.

Details on this clonotype: One junction end does not reproduce the germline sequence, and a read error may be involved. The chain uses TRBV7-7 and TRBJ2-1; D not resolved. Per the germline V gene, CDR1 is SSHAT and CDR2 is FNYEAQ (reference sequence). This CDR3 contains 15 residues. CDR3 coding DNA: TGTGCTAGCAGCTTAGGACCAGATCCCTACAATGAGCAGTTCTTC. Its translation: CASSLGPDPYNEQFF. Full variable domain (missing parts from reference TRBV7-7 and TRBJ2-1): GAGVSQSPRYKVTKRGQDVTLRCDPISSHATLYWYQQALGQGPEFLTYFNYEAQPDKSGLPSDRFSAERPEGSISTLTIQRTEQRDSAMYRCASSLGPDPYNEQFFGPGTRLTVL.